This entry lists 12 T cell receptor beta chains sequenced from one sample in a study of cytomegalovirus exposure and HLA in healthy donors (dated by TCRdb to about 2017). Receptor libraries were prepared by the immunoSEQ multiplex PCR assay. The multiplex PCR relied on a mix of 60 forward primers for TCR Vbeta segments and 13 reverse primers for TCR Jbeta segments. The source is immuneACCESS, and TCRdb retained only in-frame sequences with V and J called. Part of the clones is not carried over; for the studies checked, unresolved V genes explain less than half of this, and the remainder is unexplained. The sample yields roughly 120,000 clones; about four fifths were counted once. 7.5% to 9% of the sample is held by the ten biggest clonotypes. The source material was PBMCs. These receptors were obtained from a female donor in good health and CMV-seropositive.

CDR3 loop: CASSQDSSGVTARNIQYF. As DNA, the CDR3 is TGTGCCAGCAGCCAAGATTCATCAGGGGTAACAGCTAGAAACATTCAGTACTTC. The chain uses TRBV4-2 and TRBJ2-4, with D perhaps TRBD1 (6 bases). This CDR3 spans 18 amino acids. V was shortened by 0 bases and J by 6 bases, with 21 bases between the two germline ends. Looked up from germline, CDR1 is LGHNA and CDR2 is YNFKEQ.

The chain has TRBV18 and TRBJ2-1, with D hard to call. Looked up from germline, CDR1 is KGHSH and CDR2 is LQKENI. Deletions cut 3 bases from V and 9 bases from J, with 6 bases between. This CDR3 is 11 amino acids long. CDR3 sequence reads: CASSPLVEQFF. The CDR3, as DNA: TGTGCCAGCTCACCCCTCGTTGAGCAGTTCTTC.

The chain has TRBV13 and TRBJ2-7; D might be TRBD2 (5 bases). The CDR3 contains 15 residues. Germline V gene sequence: CDR1 PRHDT, CDR2 FYEKMQ (reference sequence). Deletions cut 5 bases from V and 5 bases from J, with 19 bases between. The CDR3, as DNA: TGTGCCAGCAGCCCAGGCGGGCTAGCCGGGCACGAGCAGTACTTC. Residues: CASSPGGLAGHEQYF.

This clone occurred once. The chain uses TRBV2 and TRBJ2-5; no clear D. Germline V lookup: CDR1 SNHLY, CDR2 FYNNEI. This CDR3 is 12 amino acids long. The V end lost 10 bases, the J end lost 5 bases, and 14 bases lay between the germline ends. As DNA, the CDR3 is TGTGCCACCTTATTCGTGTCGGAGACCCAGTACTTC. It yields the protein CATLFVSETQYF.

V gene TRBV9 combines with J gene TRBJ1-5; D remains unclear. The CDR3 loop spans 13 amino acids. Germline V gives CDR1 SGDLS, CDR2 YYNGEE. Between the trimmed V and J ends, which lost 0 bases and 7 bases, there was a span of 8 bases. The CDR3 DNA is TGTGCCAGCAGCGTAGATACTTCGCAGCCCCAGCATTTT. This translates into CASSVDTSQPQHF.

The V and J genes are TRBV5-1 and TRBJ1-1; D is perhaps TRBD1 (6 bases). With 0 bases removed from V and 3 bases from J, the gap between germline ends came to 9 bases. Germline CDR1 is SGHRS and CDR2 is YFSETQ. CDR3 length: 14 amino acids. The CDR3, as DNA: TGCGCCAGCAGCTTGGGGGGGGGCCACACTGAAGCTTTCTTT. Amino acids: CASSLGGGHTEAFF. Based on the CDR3 plus reference TRBV5-1 and TRBJ1-1, the full variable domain is KAGVTQTPRYLIKTRGQQVTLSCSPISGHRSVSWYQQTPGQGLQFLFEYFSETQRNKGNFPGRFSGRQFSNSRSEMNVSTLELGDSALYLCASSLGGGHTEAFFGQGTRLTVV.

The V gene is TRBV6-5, the J gene TRBJ2-7; D remains ambiguous. With 4 bases removed from V and 4 bases from J, the gap between germline ends came to 11 bases. CDR3 size: 13 residues. Germline CDR1 and CDR2: MNHEY and SVGAGI. CDR3 protein: CASSSSRVYEQYF. CDR3 DNA: TGTGCCAGCAGTTCTTCCCGGGTGTACGAGCAGTACTTC.

The DNA for the CDR3 is TGCGCCAGCGGCCCTAGCGGGGCCACCACAGATACGCAGTATTTT. Its translation: CASGPSGATTDTQYF. V is TRBV5-1 and J is TRBJ2-3, with 9 bases fitting TRBD2. The germline CDR1 and CDR2 sequences are SGHRS and YFSETQ. This CDR3 contains 15 residues. Trimming cost V 7 bases and J 2 bases; bases outside gene matches: 8.

The chain uses TRBV12-5 and TRBJ2-7; TRBD1 matches 9 bases. There are 18 residues in the CDR3. V dropped 0 bases and J dropped 6; count of bases not matched to a gene: 15. Germline V gene data show CDR1 as LGHNT and CDR2 as FRNRAP. The CDR3 region is CASGLVEGIDRGSCEQYF. CDR3 coding DNA: TGTGCTAGTGGTTTGGTAGAGGGGATAGACAGGGGGAGTTGCGAGCAGTACTTC.

The rearrangement uses TRBV18 and TRBJ2-7; D unresolved. The germline CDR1 and CDR2 sequences are KGHSH and LQKENI. V shed 3 bases and J shed 1 base, with 7 bases lying between them. The CDR3 consists of 13 residues. The CDR3 spells CASSPDISYEQYF. In DNA, the CDR3 is TGTGCCAGCTCACCCGACATATCCTACGAGCAGTACTTC.

The DNA for the CDR3 is TGTGCCAGCAGCCAAGATACTGATACGCAGTATTTT. This sequence encodes CASSQDTDTQYF. The V gene is TRBV4-2, the J gene TRBJ2-3; no clear D. The V gene's germline CDR1 is LGHNA and CDR2 YNFKEQ. Trimming removed 0 bases from V and 6 bases from J, with 4 bases in between. The CDR3 loop spans 12 amino acids.

This clone was picked up one time. The V gene is TRBV11-2, the J gene TRBJ2-3, with D perhaps matching TRBD1 (7 bases). Deletions cut 1 base from V and 1 base from J, with 12 bases between. Germline V lookup: CDR1 SGHAT, CDR2 FQNNGV. There are 16 residues in the CDR3. This CDR3 is CASSLGGTVGTDTQYF. In DNA form, the CDR3 reads TGTGCCAGCAGCTTAGGCGGGACAGTTGGCACAGATACGCAGTATTTT.